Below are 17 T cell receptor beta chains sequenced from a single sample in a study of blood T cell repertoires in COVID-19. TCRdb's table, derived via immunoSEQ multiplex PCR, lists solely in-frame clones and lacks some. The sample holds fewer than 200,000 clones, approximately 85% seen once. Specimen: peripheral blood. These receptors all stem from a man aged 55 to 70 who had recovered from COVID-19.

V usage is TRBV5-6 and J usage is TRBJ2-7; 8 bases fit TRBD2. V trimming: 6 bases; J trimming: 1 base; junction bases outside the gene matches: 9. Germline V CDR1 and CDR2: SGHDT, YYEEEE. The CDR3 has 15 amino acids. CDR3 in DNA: TGTGCCAGCATATTCCCCTCTAGCGGGTCCTACGAGCAGTACTTC. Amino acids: CASIFPSSGSYEQYF.

The CDR3 coding sequence is TGCGCCAGCAGCTCGAACCCTTCAGGGGTCCAAGAGACCCAGTACTTC. It encodes CASSSNPSGVQETQYF. The chain is built from TRBV5-1 and TRBJ2-5, with D perhaps matching TRBD1 (6 bases). Trimming cost V 3 bases and J 1 base, with 16 bases left between them. The CDR3 runs 16 residues. Germline CDR1 reads SGHRS; CDR2 reads YFSETQ.

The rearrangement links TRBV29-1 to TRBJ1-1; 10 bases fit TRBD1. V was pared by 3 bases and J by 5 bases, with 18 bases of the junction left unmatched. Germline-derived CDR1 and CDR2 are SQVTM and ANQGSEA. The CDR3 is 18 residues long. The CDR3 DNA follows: TGCAGCGTTGATGGTCGAGAGACAGGGGGCGTTGGGCGGACTGAAGCTTTCTTT. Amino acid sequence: CSVDGRETGGVGRTEAFF.

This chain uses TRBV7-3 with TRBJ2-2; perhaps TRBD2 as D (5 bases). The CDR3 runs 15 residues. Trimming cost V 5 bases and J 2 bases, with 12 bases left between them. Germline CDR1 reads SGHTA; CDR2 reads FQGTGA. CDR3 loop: CASSLGMTNTGELFF. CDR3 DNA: TGTGCCAGCAGCCTCGGGATGACTAACACCGGGGAGCTGTTTTTT.

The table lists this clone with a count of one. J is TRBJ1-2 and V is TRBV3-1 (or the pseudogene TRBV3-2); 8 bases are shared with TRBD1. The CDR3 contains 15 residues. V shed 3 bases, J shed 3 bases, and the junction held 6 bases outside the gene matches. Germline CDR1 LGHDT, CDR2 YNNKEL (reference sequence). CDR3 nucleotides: TGTGCCAGCAGCCACCCGGCAGGGGGCCACTATGGCTACACCTTC. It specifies CASSHPAGGHYGYTF.

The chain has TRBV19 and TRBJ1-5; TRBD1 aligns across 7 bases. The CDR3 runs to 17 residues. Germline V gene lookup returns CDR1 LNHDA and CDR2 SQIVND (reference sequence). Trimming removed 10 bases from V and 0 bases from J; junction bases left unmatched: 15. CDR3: CATKRGQYVDSNQPQHF. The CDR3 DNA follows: TGTGCCACTAAGAGGGGGCAATATGTTGATAGCAATCAGCCCCAGCATTTT.

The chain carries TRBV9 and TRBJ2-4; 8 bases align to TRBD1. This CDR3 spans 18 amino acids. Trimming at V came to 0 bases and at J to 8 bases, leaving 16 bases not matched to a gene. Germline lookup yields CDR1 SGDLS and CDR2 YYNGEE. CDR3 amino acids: CASSVGGRGQGSRDIQYF. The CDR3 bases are TGTGCCAGCAGCGTAGGAGGTAGAGGACAGGGTTCTAGGGACATTCAGTACTTC.

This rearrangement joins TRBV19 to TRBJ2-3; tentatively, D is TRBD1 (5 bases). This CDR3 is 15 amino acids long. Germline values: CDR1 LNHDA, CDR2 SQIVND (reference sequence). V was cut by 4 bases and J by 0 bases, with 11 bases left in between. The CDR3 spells CASSRQRASTDTQYF. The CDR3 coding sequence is TGTGCCAGTAGTAGACAGAGAGCTAGCACAGATACGCAGTATTTT.

In DNA form, the CDR3 reads TGTGCCAGCAGCCGTTTCCCTAGCGAAAAAGAGACCCAGTACTTC. This gives the protein CASSRFPSEKETQYF. The genes are TRBV3-1 (or the pseudogene TRBV3-2) and TRBJ2-5; maybe TRBD2 (6 bases). This CDR3 comprises 15 residues. Trimming pared 4 bases from V and 3 bases from J, leaving 15 bases between. CDR1 and CDR2 from the germline V gene are LGHDT and YNNKEL (reference sequence).

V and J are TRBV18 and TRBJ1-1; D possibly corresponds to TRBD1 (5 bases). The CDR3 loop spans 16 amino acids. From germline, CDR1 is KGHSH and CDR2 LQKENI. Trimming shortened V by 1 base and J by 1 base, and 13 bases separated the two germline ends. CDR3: CASSPRETVGNTEAFF. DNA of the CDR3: TGTGCCAGCTCACCACGAGAGACAGTAGGGAACACTGAAGCTTTCTTT.

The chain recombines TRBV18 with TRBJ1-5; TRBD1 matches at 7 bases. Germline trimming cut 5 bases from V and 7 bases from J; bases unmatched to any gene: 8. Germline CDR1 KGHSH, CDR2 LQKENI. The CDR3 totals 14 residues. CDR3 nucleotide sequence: TGTGCCAGCTCATCTCGCGACAGGGACCAGCCCCAGCATTTT. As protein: CASSSRDRDQPQHF.

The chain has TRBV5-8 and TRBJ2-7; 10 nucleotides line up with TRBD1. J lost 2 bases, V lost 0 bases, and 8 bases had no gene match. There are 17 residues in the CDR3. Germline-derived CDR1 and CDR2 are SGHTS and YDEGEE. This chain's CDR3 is CASSLARDRGSTYEQYF. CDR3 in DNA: TGTGCCAGCAGCTTGGCAAGGGACAGGGGAAGTACCTACGAGCAGTACTTC.

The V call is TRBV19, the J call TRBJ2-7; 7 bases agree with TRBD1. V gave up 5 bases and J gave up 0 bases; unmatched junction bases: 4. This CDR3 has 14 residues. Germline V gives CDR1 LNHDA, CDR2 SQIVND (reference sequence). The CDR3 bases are TGTGCCAGTAGTGTGACAGGGCCCTCCTACGAGCAGTACTTC. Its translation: CASSVTGPSYEQYF.

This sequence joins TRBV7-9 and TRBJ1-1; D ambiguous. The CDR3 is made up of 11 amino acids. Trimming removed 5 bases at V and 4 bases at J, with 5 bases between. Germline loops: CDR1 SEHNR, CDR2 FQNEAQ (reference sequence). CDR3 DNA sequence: TGTGCCAGCAGCCCGGGCACTGAAGCTTTCTTT. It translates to CASSPGTEAFF.

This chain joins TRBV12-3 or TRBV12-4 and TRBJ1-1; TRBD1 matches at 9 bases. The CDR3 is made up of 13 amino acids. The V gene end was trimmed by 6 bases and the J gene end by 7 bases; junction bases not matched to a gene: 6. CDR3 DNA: TGTGCCAGCAGAGCCGGGACAGGGATTGAAGCTTTCTTT. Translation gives CASRAGTGIEAFF.

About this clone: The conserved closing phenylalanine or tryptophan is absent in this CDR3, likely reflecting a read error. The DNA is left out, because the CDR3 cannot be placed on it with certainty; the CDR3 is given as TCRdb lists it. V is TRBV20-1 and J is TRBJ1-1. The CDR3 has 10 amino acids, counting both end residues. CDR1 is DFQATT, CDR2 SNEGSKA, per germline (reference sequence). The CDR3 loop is CSASGRDSPL.

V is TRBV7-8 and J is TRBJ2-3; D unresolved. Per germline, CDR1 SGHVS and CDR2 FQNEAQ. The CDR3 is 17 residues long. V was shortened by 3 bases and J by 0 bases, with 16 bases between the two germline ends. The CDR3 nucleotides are TGTGCCAGCAGCTTCCCCGGGTTACCGTCTAGCACAGATACGCAGTATTTT. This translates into CASSFPGLPSSTDTQYF.